Presented here are 20 T cell receptor beta chains from one specimen sequenced in a study of cytomegalovirus exposure and HLA in healthy donors. The PCR was carried out with 60 Vbeta primers and 13 Jbeta primers. Assay used: immunoSEQ multiplex PCR; TCRdb lists only in-frame clones, some missing. This sample has about 98,000 clones, with around 80% found just once. Sequencing input: PBMCs. The receptors were sampled from a man aged 35 to 55 in good health and CMV-seronegative.

Only one count was recorded for this clone. This chain joins TRBV5-1 and TRBJ1-2; tentative D call: TRBD1 (5 bases). Trimming stripped 0 bases from V and 6 bases from J, with 9 bases between. Germline CDR1 SGHRS, CDR2 YFSETQ. The CDR3 runs to 13 residues. This CDR3 is CASSLAGFDGYTF. The DNA for the CDR3 is TGCGCCAGCAGCTTGGCAGGGTTCGATGGCTACACCTTC.

The V call is TRBV7-5, the J call TRBJ2-1; TRBD2 was called by the table and not checked on the DNA. TRBV7-5 is labeled a pseudogene. The CDR3 loop spans 13 amino acids. The CDR3 here is CVRSLVWDCKGLF. CDR3 nucleotides: TGTGTCAGAAGCTTAGTTTGGGACTGCAAGGGGCTCTTC.

The chain has TRBV7-9 and TRBJ2-7; TRBD2 matches 10 bases. The V segment lost 1 base and the J segment 1 base; nucleotides outside the gene matches: 4. Per germline, CDR1 SEHNR and CDR2 FQNEAQ (reference sequence). This CDR3 contains 16 residues. The CDR3 DNA reads TGTGCCAGCAGCTTAGAGTTACTAGCGGGGTCCTACGAGCAGTACTTC. This gives the protein CASSLELLAGSYEQYF.

The table lists this clone with a count of one. The V gene is TRBV7-7, the J gene TRBJ1-1, with D perhaps matching TRBD1 (5 bases). This CDR3 region has 19 residues. Between the trimmed V and J ends, which lost 1 base and 3 bases, there was a span of 24 bases. Germline V gives CDR1 SSHAT, CDR2 FNYEAQ (reference sequence). Here the CDR3 reads CASSLDDGGGNLGYTEAFF. The CDR3 DNA reads TGTGCCAGCAGCTTAGATGATGGGGGGGGAAATTTGGGGTACACTGAAGCTTTCTTT.

The chain couples TRBV7-2 to TRBJ2-3; 10 nucleotides match TRBD2. Germline assignment: CDR1 SGHTA and CDR2 FQGNSA. The length of the CDR3 is 15 residues. Germline trimming cut 1 base from V and 7 bases from J; bases unmatched to any gene: 5. CDR3 loop: CASSLERGGTNTQYF. The CDR3 DNA reads TGTGCCAGCAGCTTAGAGCGGGGGGGCACGAATACGCAGTATTTT.

The sample holds a few counts of this clone. V usage is TRBV4-3 and J usage is TRBJ2-1, with TRBD2 as a possible D gene (7 bases). The germline V and J ends were trimmed by 4 bases and 5 bases, with 15 bases remaining between them. The CDR3 spans 15 residues. The germline V gene has CDR1 LGHNA and CDR2 YSLEER. This CDR3 reads CASSRLGGANNEQFF. The CDR3 DNA follows: TGCGCCAGCAGCCGGTTGGGGGGGGCCAACAATGAGCAGTTCTTC.

This chain's CDR3 is CASSQGPDNSPLHF. The CDR3, as DNA: TGCGCCAGCAGCCAAGGCCCAGATAATTCACCCCTCCACTTT. V is TRBV4-3 and J is TRBJ1-6; D uncertain. In germline, CDR1 is LGHNA, CDR2 YSLEER. The ends were cut back, 1 base at V and 5 bases at J, with 6 bases in the middle. The CDR3 has 14 residues.

This clone was detected only a few times. The rearrangement uses TRBV15 and TRBJ2-4, with D maybe TRBD2 (5 bases). Trimming took off 2 bases at V and 4 bases at J, with 9 bases between the two ends. The germline V gene encodes CDR1 LNHNV and CDR2 YYDKDF (reference sequence). This CDR3 is 14 amino acids long. As DNA, the CDR3 is TGTGCCACCAGCAGACGATCGGGGAAAAACATTCAGTACTTC. Translated: CATSRRSGKNIQYF.

V and J are TRBV18 and TRBJ2-6; no reliable D call. The V end lost 6 bases, the J end lost 0 bases, and 6 bases lay between the germline ends. The germline CDR1 and CDR2 sequences are KGHSH and LQKENI. This CDR3 comprises 14 residues. CDR3 bases: TGTGCCAGCTCTTCAAACTCTGGGGCCAACGTCCTGACTTTC. Encoded protein: CASSSNSGANVLTF.

This chain uses TRBV4-3 with TRBJ2-1; possibly TRBD1 for D (6 bases). The germline V gene encodes CDR1 LGHNA and CDR2 YSLEER. The V and J ends lost 4 bases and 0 bases respectively, with 13 bases between them. The CDR3 consists of 16 residues. The CDR3 nucleotides read TGCGCCAGCAGCCCCAGAAGGGGGAGCTCCTACAATGAGCAGTTCTTC. Protein: CASSPRRGSSYNEQFF.

This sequence joins TRBV10-3 and TRBJ1-1, with D possibly being TRBD1 (6 bases). Trimming took 6 bases from V and 3 from J, leaving 11 bases between them. The CDR3 contains 13 residues. The germline CDR1 and CDR2 sequences are ENHRY and SYGVKD. CDR3 coding DNA: TGTGCCATCAGAAGACAGGCCGACACTGAAGCTTTCTTT. Amino acids: CAIRRQADTEAFF.

V is TRBV7-2 and J is TRBJ2-3; TRBD2 matches 9 bases. Germline CDR1 and CDR2: SGHTA and FQGNSA. The CDR3 is made up of 14 amino acids. Unmatched junction bases numbered 4, after V lost 4 bases and J lost 5 bases. The CDR3 DNA sequence: TGTGCCAGCAGCTCGCGAGCGGGGGGAGATACGCAGTATTTT. Amino acid sequence: CASSSRAGGDTQYF.

V usage is TRBV5-6 and J usage is TRBJ1-3; D perhaps matches TRBD1 (5 bases). Germline V lookup: CDR1 SGHDT, CDR2 YYEEEE. Trimming took off 0 bases at V and 5 bases at J, with 12 bases between the two ends. The CDR3 contains 15 residues. CDR3 in DNA: TGTGCCAGCAGCTTGGCGAAACAGGCTAGAAACACCATATATTTT. Its protein is CASSLAKQARNTIYF.

The rearrangement uses TRBV6-5 and TRBJ2-5; 9 bases agree with TRBD1. Looked up from germline, CDR1 is MNHEY and CDR2 is SVGAGI. With 10 bases clipped from V and 0 bases from J, the junction kept 6 bases outside the gene matches. This CDR3 spans 14 amino acids. The CDR3 loop reads CATPGDRDQETQYF. The CDR3 nucleotides read TGTGCCACCCCCGGGGACAGGGACCAAGAGACCCAGTACTTC.

CDR3 sequence (DNA): TGTGCCAGCAGTGAAGGCGGGGGATCGGTTGGCTACACCTTC. This translates into CASSEGGGSVGYTF. This chain uses TRBV2 with TRBJ1-2, with a weak D call TRBD1 (5 bases). The CDR3 has 14 amino acids. Germline assignment: CDR1 SNHLY and CDR2 FYNNEI. Trimming left V 1 base short and J 7 bases short, with 13 bases between.

In its sample, this clone was seen once. One junction end does not reproduce the germline sequence, and a read error may be involved. The genes are TRBV11-3 and TRBJ2-7, with TRBD1 matching 8 bases. From germline, CDR1 is SGHNT and CDR2 YENEEA. There are 14 residues in the CDR3. The CDR3 region is CASSSGQGSHEQYF. CDR3 coding DNA: TGTGCCAGCAGCTCTGGACAGGGCTCCCACGAGCAGTACTTC.

The V and J genes are TRBV5-1 and TRBJ1-1, with D unclear. Between the trimmed V and J ends, which lost 0 bases and 8 bases, there was a span of 8 bases. Germline V CDR1 and CDR2: SGHRS, YFSETQ. This CDR3 is 12 amino acids long. The CDR3 loop is CASSLGNGEAFF. As DNA, the CDR3 is TGCGCCAGCAGCTTGGGGAACGGGGAAGCTTTCTTT.

The chain is built from TRBV6-9 and TRBJ2-6, with 8 bases matching TRBD1. The germline V gene has CDR1 MNHGY and CDR2 SVAAGI. V lost 7 bases and J lost 0; bases outside the gene matches: 8. The CDR3 loop spans 17 amino acids. CDR3 coding DNA: TGTGCCAGCAAGGGGGACAGGCACCTCTCTGGGGCCAACGTCCTGACTTTC. It is translated as CASKGDRHLSGANVLTF.

The gene calls are TRBV7-3 and TRBJ1-1, with D possibly TRBD1 on 6 matching bases. The ends were cut back, 2 bases at V and 1 base at J, with 11 bases in the middle. The CDR3 loop spans 15 amino acids. From germline, CDR1 is SGHTA and CDR2 FQGTGA. CDR3 DNA sequence: TGTGCCAGCAGCTTATACGGGGGGCCGAACACTGAAGCTTTCTTT. It is translated as CASSLYGGPNTEAFF.

Written as DNA, the CDR3 is TGTGCCATCAGTGAGGTCAGGGGCGGGTCACCCCTCCACTTT. This sequence encodes CAISEVRGGSPLHF. The chain carries TRBV10-3 and TRBJ1-6, with a tentative D call TRBD1 (6 bases). The CDR3 is 14 amino acids. Germline V CDR1 and CDR2: ENHRY, SYGVKD. V was trimmed by 2 bases and J by 10 bases, leaving 12 bases between them.